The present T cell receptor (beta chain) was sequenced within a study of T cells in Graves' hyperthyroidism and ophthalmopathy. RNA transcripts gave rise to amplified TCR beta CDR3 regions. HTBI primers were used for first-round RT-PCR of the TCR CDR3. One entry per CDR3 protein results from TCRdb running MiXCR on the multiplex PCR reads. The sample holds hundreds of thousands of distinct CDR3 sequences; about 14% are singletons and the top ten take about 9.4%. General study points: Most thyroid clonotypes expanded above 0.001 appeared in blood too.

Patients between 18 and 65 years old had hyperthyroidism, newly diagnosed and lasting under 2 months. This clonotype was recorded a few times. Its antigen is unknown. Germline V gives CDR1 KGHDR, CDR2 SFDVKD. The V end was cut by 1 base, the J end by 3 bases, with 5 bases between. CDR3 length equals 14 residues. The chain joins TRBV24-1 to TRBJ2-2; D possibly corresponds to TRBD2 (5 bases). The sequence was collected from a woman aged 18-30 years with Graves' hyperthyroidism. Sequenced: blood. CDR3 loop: CATSDLLDTGELFF. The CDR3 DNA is TGTGCCACCAGTGATTTACTAGACACCGGGGAGCTGTTTTTT.